Following are 17 T cell receptor beta chains from one sample sequenced in a study of Ad26.COV2.S vaccination and SARS-CoV-2 variants. Sample treatment: around 19 received Ad26.COV2.S at low or high dose, single or two shots; 5 received placebo; per-sample allocation not given. Repertoires come from day 63 after the first vaccine or placebo injection. TCRdb keeps only in-frame clones here, not all; method: immunoSEQ multiplex PCR. The table shows approximately 420,000 clones, with approximately 91% occurring only once. Source: peripheral blood, taken in a trial of Ad26.COV2.S vaccine versus placebo. These receptors were taken from a person aged 18-65 years who received the Ad26.COV2.S COVID-19 vaccine or a placebo.

The CDR3 is CASSSNRVSEGYTF. The CDR3, as DNA: TGTGCCAGCAGCTCAAACAGGGTCTCGGAGGGCTACACCTTC. V is TRBV7-2 and J is TRBJ1-2, with D possibly TRBD1 on 6 matching bases. CDR1 and CDR2 from the germline V gene are SGHTA and FQGNSA. V lost 4 bases to trimming and J lost 8 bases, with 17 bases between them. This CDR3 spans 14 amino acids.

The CDR3 reads CASTPGGGNSPLHF. The CDR3 DNA reads as TGTGCCAGCACCCCAGGGGGGGGCAATTCACCCCTCCACTTT. V gene TRBV7-9 combines with J gene TRBJ1-6; 7 bases match TRBD1. The CDR3 length is 14 residues. The J segment lost 7 bases and the V segment lost 7 bases, leaving 7 bases of the junction unmatched. CDR1 is SEHNR and CDR2 is FQNEAQ in the germline V gene (reference sequence). The whole variable domain, filled in from reference TRBV7-9 and TRBJ1-6, reads DTGVSQNPRHKITKRGQNVTFRCDPISEHNRLYWYRQTLGQGPEFLTYFQNEAQLEKSRLLSDRFSAERPKGSFSTLEIQRTEQGDSAMYLCASTPGGGNSPLHFGNGTRLTVT.

J is TRBJ1-2 and V is TRBV27; D might be TRBD1 (5 bases). The V gene lost 8 bases and the J gene lost 8 bases, with 12 bases spanning the gap. CDR1 MNHEY and CDR2 SMNVEV come from the germline V gene (reference sequence). The CDR3 runs 11 residues. The CDR3 sequence is CASRTRAGYTF. DNA for the CDR3: TGTGCCAGCCGCACCAGGGCCGGCTACACCTTC.

V and J are TRBV7-6 and TRBJ1-6, with a weak D call TRBD1 (6 bases). In germline, CDR1 is SGHVS, CDR2 FNYEAQ. V was shortened by 1 base and J by 6 bases, with 16 bases between the two germline ends. The CDR3 covers 17 residues. CDR3 sequence (DNA): TGTGCCAGCAGCTTAGGAGCCCTCCAGGGGACTAATTCACCCCTCCACTTT. It encodes CASSLGALQGTNSPLHF. Full variable domain (missing parts from reference TRBV7-6 and TRBJ1-6): GAGVSQSPRYKVTKRGQDVALRCDPISGHVSLYWYRQALGQGPEFLTYFNYEAQQDKSGLPNDRFSAERPEGSISTLTIQRTEQRDSAMYRCASSLGALQGTNSPLHFGNGTRLTVT.

The chain has TRBV3-1 (or the pseudogene TRBV3-2) and TRBJ2-2, with D maybe TRBD1 (6 bases). This CDR3 has 16 residues. Germline CDR1 LGHDT, CDR2 YNNKEL (reference sequence). Trimming left V 1 base short and J 3 bases short, with 12 bases between. CDR3 residues: CASSQAQGLDTGELFF. The DNA for the CDR3 is TGTGCCAGCAGCCAAGCCCAGGGGTTGGACACCGGGGAGCTGTTTTTT.

The genes are TRBV19 and TRBJ1-2; D gene uncertain. The V gene's germline CDR1 is LNHDA and CDR2 SQIVND (reference sequence). Trimming shortened V by 6 bases and J by 2 bases, and 10 bases separated the two germline ends. The CDR3 sequence is 13 residues long. CDR3 DNA sequence: TGTGCCAGTAGGATAACAGACAACTATGGCTACACCTTC. This translates into CASRITDNYGYTF.

The chain employs TRBV5-1 and TRBJ1-1; D ambiguous. Germline CDR1 is SGHRS and CDR2 is YFSETQ. V shed 0 bases and J shed 9 bases, with 9 bases lying between them. The CDR3 extends over 12 amino acids. The CDR3 DNA sequence: TGCGCCAGCAGCTTGGGGGGAGGCCAAGCTTTCTTT. The encoded protein is CASSLGGGQAFF.

For this clone: The identical CDR3 is also encoded by other nucleotide sequences in the sample. The chain recombines TRBV10-2 with TRBJ1-3; a possible D gene is TRBD1 (6 bases). The CDR3 has 17 residues. Between the trimmed V and J ends, which lost 9 bases and 0 bases, there was a span of 21 bases. Germline CDR1 WSHSY, CDR2 SAAADI. DNA of the CDR3: TGCGCCAGTTCCTCTTTTTCCAGGGGATACTCTGGAAACACCATATATTTT. Amino acid sequence: CASSSFSRGYSGNTIYF.

The V and J genes are TRBV7-2 and TRBJ1-4; D possibly corresponds to TRBD1 (6 bases). Germline V gene data show CDR1 as SGHTA and CDR2 as FQGNSA. CDR3 size: 13 residues. Trimming stripped 8 bases from V and 6 bases from J, with 13 bases between. CDR3 bases: TGTGCCAGCCGAGGGGGGGGAGATGAAAAACTGTTTTTT. Translation gives CASRGGGDEKLFF.

This chain joins TRBV4-2 and TRBJ1-1; D uncertain. This CDR3 contains 15 residues. Per germline, CDR1 LGHNA and CDR2 YNFKEQ. Deletions cut 0 bases from V and 3 bases from J, with 11 bases between. For the CDR3, the DNA is TGTGCCAGCAGCCAAGATCCCAGGCTAGACACTGAAGCTTTCTTT. Residues: CASSQDPRLDTEAFF.

V and J are TRBV9 and TRBJ2-7; no clear D gene. Germline values: CDR1 SGDLS, CDR2 YYNGEE. Trimming took off 3 bases at V and 0 bases at J, with 1 base between the two ends. The CDR3 length is 11 residues. The CDR3 sequence is CASSASYEQYF. CDR3 in DNA: TGTGCCAGCAGCGCCTCCTACGAGCAGTACTTC.

J is TRBJ1-1 and V is TRBV7-2; D is perhaps TRBD1 (5 bases). Germline V CDR1 and CDR2: SGHTA, FQGNSA. The CDR3 is 14 residues long. Trimming stripped 0 bases from V and 1 base from J, with 6 bases between. CDR3 sequence: CASSLAGGNTEAFF. CDR3 sequence (DNA): TGTGCCAGCAGCTTAGCTGGGGGGAACACTGAAGCTTTCTTT. The whole variable domain, filled in from reference TRBV7-2 and TRBJ1-1, reads GAGVSQSPSNKVTEKGKDVELRCDPISGHTALYWYRQSLGQGLEFLIYFQGNSAPDKSGLPSDRFSAERTGGSVSTLTIQRTQQEDSAVYLCASSLAGGNTEAFFGQGTRLTVV.

Notes on this clone: This sample includes further DNA sequences coding for the same CDR3. The chain links TRBV5-1 to TRBJ1-5, with 7 bases fitting TRBD1. The ends lost 4 bases at V and 5 bases at J; junction bases unmatched: 3. Germline V gene sequence: CDR1 SGHRS, CDR2 YFSETQ. The CDR3 has 13 residues. DNA of the CDR3: TGCGCCAGCAGCCGAACAGGGGATCAGCCCCAGCATTTT. Its protein product is CASSRTGDQPQHF.

V gene TRBV9 combines with J gene TRBJ1-4; D perhaps matches TRBD1 (5 bases). The CDR3 extends over 15 amino acids. Trimming took off 0 bases at V and 7 bases at J, with 13 bases between the two ends. The V gene's germline CDR1 is SGDLS and CDR2 YYNGEE. The CDR3 loop reads CASSVGIREGEKLFF. CDR3 in DNA: TGTGCCAGCAGCGTAGGGATCAGGGAAGGTGAAAAACTGTTTTTT.

The chain has TRBV3-1 (or the pseudogene TRBV3-2) and TRBJ1-6, with 7 bases lining up with TRBD1. V shed 6 bases and J 9 bases; nucleotides not matched to a gene: 11. The CDR3 loop spans 15 amino acids. Germline V gives CDR1 LGHDT, CDR2 YNNKEL (reference sequence). The CDR3 DNA is TGTGCCAGCAGTCCGGAGACAGGGCCAGGTTCACCCCTCCACTTT. This sequence encodes CASSPETGPGSPLHF.

The genes are TRBV14 and TRBJ2-3, with D perhaps TRBD2 (6 bases). In germline, CDR1 is SGHDN, CDR2 FVKESK. Trimming shortened V by 4 bases and J by 0 bases, and 11 bases separated the two germline ends. There are 15 residues in the CDR3. The CDR3 spells CASSLGGVSTDTQYF. The DNA for the CDR3 is TGTGCCAGCAGCCTCGGCGGGGTTAGCACAGATACGCAGTATTTT.

This sequence joins TRBV7-2 and TRBJ1-1, with D uncertain. The CDR3 is 14 amino acids. The V gene lost 5 bases and the J gene lost 11 bases, with 21 bases spanning the gap. Germline V gene data show CDR1 as SGHTA and CDR2 as FQGNSA. The CDR3 region has the DNA TGTGCCAGCAGCGGGCGTCGACGGCACGCGGGGGCTTTCTTT. Translating it yields CASSGRRRHAGAFF.